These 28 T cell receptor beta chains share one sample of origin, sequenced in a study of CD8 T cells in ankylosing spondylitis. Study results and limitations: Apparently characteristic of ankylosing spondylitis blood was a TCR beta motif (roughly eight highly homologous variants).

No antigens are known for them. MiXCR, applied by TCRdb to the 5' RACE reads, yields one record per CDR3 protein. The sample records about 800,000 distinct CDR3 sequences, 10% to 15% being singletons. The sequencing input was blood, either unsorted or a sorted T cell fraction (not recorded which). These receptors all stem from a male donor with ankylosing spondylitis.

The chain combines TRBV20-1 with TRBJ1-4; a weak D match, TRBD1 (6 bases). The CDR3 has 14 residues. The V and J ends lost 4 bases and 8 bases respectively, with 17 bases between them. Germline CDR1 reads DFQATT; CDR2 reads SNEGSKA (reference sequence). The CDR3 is CSATEGGLGEKLFF. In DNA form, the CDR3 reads TGCAGTGCTACGGAGGGGGGGCTCGGGGAAAAACTGTTTTTT.

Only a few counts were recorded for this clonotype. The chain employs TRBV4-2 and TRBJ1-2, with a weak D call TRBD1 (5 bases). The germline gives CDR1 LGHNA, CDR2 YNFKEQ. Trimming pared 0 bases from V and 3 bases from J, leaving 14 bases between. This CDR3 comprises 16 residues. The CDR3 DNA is TGTGCCAGCAGCCAAGATCCGGGCAGGGAAGACTATGGCTACACCTTC. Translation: CASSQDPGREDYGYTF.

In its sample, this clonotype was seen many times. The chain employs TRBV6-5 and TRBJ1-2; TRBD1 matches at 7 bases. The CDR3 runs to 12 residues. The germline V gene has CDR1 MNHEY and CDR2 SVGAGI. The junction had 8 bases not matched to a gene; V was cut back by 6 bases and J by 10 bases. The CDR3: CASSKQGFDYTF. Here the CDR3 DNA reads TGTGCCAGCAGCAAACAGGGGTTCGACTACACCTTC.

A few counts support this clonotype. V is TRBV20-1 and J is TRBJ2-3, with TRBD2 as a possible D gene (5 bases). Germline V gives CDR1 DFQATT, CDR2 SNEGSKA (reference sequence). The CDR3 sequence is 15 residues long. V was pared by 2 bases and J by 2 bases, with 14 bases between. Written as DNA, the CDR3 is TGCAGTGCTAGAATAGCGAGCGATTACACAGATACGCAGTATTTT. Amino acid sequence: CSARIASDYTDTQYF.

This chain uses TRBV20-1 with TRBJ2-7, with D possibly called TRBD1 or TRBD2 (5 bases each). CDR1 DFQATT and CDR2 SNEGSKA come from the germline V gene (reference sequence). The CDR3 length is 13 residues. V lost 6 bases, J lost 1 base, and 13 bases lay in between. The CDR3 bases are TGCAGTGCCCTCGGGGCTAGTTCCTACGAGCAGTACTTC. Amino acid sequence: CSALGASSYEQYF.

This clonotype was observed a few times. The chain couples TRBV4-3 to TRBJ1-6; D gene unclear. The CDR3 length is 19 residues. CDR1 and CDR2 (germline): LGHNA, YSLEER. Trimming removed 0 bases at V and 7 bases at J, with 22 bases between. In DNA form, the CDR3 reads TGCGCCAGCAGCCAAGACTCGGTTAAGGGCTGGGATTCAAATTCACCCCTCCACTTT. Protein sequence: CASSQDSVKGWDSNSPLHF.

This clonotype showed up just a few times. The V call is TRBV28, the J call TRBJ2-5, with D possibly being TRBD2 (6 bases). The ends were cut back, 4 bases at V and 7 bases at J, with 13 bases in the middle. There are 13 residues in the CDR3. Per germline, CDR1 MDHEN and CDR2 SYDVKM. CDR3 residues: CASSSGLQGTQYF. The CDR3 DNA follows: TGTGCCAGCAGTTCGGGACTTCAGGGGACCCAGTACTTC.

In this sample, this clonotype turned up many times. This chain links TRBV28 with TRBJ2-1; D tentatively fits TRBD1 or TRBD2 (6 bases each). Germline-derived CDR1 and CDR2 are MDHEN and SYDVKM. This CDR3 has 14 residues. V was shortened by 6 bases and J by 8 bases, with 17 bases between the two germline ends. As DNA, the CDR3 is TGTGCCAGCAGGGAAAGGGGGGTCGTCTATGAGCAGTTCTTC. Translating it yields CASRERGVVYEQFF.

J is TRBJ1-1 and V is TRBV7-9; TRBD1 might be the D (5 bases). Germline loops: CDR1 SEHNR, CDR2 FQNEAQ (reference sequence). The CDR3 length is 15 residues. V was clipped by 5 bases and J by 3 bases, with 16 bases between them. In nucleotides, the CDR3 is TGTGCCAGCAGCATTTTAGGAGGACACGACACTGAAGCTTTCTTT. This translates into CASSILGGHDTEAFF.

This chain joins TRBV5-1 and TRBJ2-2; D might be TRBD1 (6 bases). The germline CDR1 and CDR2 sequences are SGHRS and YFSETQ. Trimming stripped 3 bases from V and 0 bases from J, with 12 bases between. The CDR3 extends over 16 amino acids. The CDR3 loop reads CASSSDRTTNTGELFF. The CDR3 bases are TGCGCCAGCAGCTCCGACAGGACAACGAACACCGGGGAGCTGTTTTTT.

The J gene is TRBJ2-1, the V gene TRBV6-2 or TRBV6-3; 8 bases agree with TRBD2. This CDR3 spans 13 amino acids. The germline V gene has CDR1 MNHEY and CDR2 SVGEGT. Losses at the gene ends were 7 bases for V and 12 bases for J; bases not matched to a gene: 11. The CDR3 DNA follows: TGTGCCAGCACAGCGGGAGAATCGGGGGGGCAGTTCTTC. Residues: CASTAGESGGQFF.

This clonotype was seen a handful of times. CDR3 protein: CASSSDGGYTF. The DNA for the CDR3 is TGTGCCAGCAGCTCGGATGGAGGCTACACCTTC. This chain uses TRBV6-6 with TRBJ1-2; no reliable D call. Trimming removed 6 bases from V and 8 bases from J, with 10 bases in between. Germline assignment: CDR1 MNHNY and CDR2 SVGAGI (reference sequence). The CDR3 runs 11 residues.

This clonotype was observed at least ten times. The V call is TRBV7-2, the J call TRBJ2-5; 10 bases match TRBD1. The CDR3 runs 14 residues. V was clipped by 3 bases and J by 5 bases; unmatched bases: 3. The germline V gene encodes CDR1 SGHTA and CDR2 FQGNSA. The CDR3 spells CASSLRTGGETQYF. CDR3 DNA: TGTGCCAGCAGCTTGAGGACAGGGGGGGAGACCCAGTACTTC.

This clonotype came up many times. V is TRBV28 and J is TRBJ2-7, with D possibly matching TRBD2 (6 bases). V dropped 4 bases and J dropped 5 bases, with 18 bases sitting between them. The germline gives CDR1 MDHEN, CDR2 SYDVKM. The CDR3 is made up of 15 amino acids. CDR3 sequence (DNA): TGTGCCAGCAGTTCCCCGGAGGGCGGATTCAACGAGCAGTACTTC. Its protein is CASSSPEGGFNEQYF. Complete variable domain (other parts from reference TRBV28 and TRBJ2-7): DVKVTQSSRYLVKRTGEKVFLECVQDMDHENMFWYRQDPGLGLRLIYFSYDVKMKEKGDIPEGYSVSREKKERFSLILESASTNQTSMYLCASSSPEGGFNEQYFGPGTRLTVT.

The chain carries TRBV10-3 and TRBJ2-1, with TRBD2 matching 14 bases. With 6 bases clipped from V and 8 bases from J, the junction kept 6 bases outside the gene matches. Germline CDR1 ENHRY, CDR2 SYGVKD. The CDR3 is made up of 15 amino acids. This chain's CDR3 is CAISSGTSGSYEQFF. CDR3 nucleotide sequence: TGTGCCATCAGCTCCGGGACTAGCGGGAGCTATGAGCAGTTCTTC.

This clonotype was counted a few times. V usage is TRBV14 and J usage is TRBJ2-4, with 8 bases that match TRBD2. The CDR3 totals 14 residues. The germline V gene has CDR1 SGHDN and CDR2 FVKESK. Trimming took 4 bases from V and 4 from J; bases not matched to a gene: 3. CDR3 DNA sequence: TGTGCCAGCAGCCGATCTAGCGGGAAAAACATTCAGTACTTC. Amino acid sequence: CASSRSSGKNIQYF.

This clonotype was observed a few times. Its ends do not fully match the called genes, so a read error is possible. The CDR3 DNA sequence: TGTGCCACCAGTGGGGATTGGGGACACCTGGTCTTC. Amino acid sequence: CATSGDWGHLVF. The V call is TRBV24-1, the J call TRBJ2-1, with a weak D call TRBD1 (6 bases). CDR3 size: 12 residues. Looked up from germline, CDR1 is KGHDR and CDR2 is SFDVKD.

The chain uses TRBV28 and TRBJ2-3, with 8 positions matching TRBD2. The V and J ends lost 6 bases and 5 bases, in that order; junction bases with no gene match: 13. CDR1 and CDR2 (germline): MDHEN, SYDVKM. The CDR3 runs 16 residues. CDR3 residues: CASSPPGGGSVDTQYF. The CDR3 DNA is TGTGCCAGCAGCCCACCGGGGGGGGGAAGTGTAGATACGCAGTATTTT.

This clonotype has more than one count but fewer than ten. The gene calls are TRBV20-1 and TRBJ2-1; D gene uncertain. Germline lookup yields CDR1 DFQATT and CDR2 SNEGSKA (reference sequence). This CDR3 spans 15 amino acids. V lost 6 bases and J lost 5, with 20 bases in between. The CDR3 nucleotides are TGCAGTGCCCCACCGGGTAGCCGAGGCGACAATGAGCAGTTCTTC. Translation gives CSAPPGSRGDNEQFF.

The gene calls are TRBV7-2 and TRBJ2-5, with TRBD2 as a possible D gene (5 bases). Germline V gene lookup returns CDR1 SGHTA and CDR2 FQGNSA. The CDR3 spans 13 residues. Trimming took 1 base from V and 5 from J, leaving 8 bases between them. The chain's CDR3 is CASSLERRETQYF. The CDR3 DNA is TGTGCCAGCAGCTTAGAGAGGAGGGAGACCCAGTACTTC.

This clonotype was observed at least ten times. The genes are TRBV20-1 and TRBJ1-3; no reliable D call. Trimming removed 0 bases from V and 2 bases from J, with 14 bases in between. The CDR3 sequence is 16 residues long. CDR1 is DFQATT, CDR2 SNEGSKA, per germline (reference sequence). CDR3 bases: TGCAGTGCTAGAGATCCGCGAAGGGCCGCTGGAAACACCATATATTTT. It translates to CSARDPRRAAGNTIYF.

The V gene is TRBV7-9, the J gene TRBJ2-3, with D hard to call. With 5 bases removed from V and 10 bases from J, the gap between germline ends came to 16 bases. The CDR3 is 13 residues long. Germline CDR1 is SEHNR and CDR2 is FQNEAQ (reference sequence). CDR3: CASSVMMRFAQYF. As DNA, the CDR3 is TGTGCCAGCAGCGTGATGATGAGGTTCGCGCAGTATTTT.

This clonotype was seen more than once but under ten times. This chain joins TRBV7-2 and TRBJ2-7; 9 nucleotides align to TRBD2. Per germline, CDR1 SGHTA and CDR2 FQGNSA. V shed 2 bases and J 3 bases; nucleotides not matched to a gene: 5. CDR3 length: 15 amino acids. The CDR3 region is CASSLILAGNYEQYF. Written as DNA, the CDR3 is TGTGCCAGCAGCTTAATCCTAGCGGGAAACTACGAGCAGTACTTC. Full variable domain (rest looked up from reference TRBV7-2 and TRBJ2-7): GAGVSQSPSNKVTEKGKDVELRCDPISGHTALYWYRQSLGQGLEFLIYFQGNSAPDKSGLPSDRFSAERTGGSVSTLTIQRTQQEDSAVYLCASSLILAGNYEQYFGPGTRLTVT.

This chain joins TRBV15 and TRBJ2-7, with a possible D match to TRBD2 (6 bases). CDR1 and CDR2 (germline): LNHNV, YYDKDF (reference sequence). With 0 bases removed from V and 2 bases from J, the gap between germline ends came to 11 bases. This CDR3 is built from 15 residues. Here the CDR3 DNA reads TGTGCCACCAGCAGAGATAGCCGGGGGACCTACGAGCAGTACTTC. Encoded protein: CATSRDSRGTYEQYF.

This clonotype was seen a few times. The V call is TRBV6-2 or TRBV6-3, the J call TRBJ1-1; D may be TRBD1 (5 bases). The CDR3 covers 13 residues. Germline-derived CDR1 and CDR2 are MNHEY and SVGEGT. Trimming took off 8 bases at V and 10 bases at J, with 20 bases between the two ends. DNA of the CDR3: TGTGCCAGCGGCCCCCTGGGGGTGCGGGCAGCTTTCTTT. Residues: CASGPLGVRAAFF.

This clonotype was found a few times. The CDR3 region is CASSASSATDTQYF. CDR3 in DNA: TGTGCCAGCAGCGCCTCTAGCGCGACAGATACGCAGTATTTT. The rearrangement uses TRBV6-1 and TRBJ2-3; the D gene is possibly TRBD2 (6 bases). The germline V and J ends were trimmed by 6 bases and 3 bases, with 13 bases remaining between them. The CDR3 has 14 amino acids. CDR1 is MNHNS and CDR2 is SASEGT in the germline V gene.

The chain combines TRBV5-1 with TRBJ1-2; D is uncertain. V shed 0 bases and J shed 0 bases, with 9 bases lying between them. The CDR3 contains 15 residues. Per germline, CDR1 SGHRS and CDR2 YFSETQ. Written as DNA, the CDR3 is TGCGCCAGCAGCTTGGGAGCAGTAGCTAACTATGGCTACACCTTC. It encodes CASSLGAVANYGYTF.

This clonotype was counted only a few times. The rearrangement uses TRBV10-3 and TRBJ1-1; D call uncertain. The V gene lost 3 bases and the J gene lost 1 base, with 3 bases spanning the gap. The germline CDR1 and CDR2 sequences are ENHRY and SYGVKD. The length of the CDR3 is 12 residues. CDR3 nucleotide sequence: TGTGCCATCAGTGATCAGAACACTGAAGCTTTCTTT. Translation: CAISDQNTEAFF.